The entry that follows covers one T cell receptor beta chain sequence. The sample comes from a study of shared clonotypes between healthy human individuals. The CDR3 runs 13 residues. The assay was immunoSEQ multiplex PCR, and TCRdb's table has in-frame clones only and misses some. The profile shows about a million clones, about 80% of them singletons. This receptor was obtained from a man aged 18-30 years in good health. Some clones in this sample may be carry-over from other donors' samples. V usage is TRBV21-1 and J usage is TRBJ1-2. TRBV21-1 is assigned pseudogene status. The sequenced sample consisted of memory CD4+ T cells from PBMCs. As to subset: CD45RA-negative fraction. CDR3 in DNA: TGTGCCAGCAGCAAAGAAGGCATCTGGGGCTACACCTTC. It yields the protein CASSKEGIWGYTF.